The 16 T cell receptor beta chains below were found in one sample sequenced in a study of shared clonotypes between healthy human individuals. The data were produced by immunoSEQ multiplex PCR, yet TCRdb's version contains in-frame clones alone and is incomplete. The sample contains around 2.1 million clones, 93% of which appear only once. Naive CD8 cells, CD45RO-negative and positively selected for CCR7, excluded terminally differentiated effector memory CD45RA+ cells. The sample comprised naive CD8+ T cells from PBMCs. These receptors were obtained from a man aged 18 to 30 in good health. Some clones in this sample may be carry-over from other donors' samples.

CDR3 amino acids: CASSLTPGLAGAHVNNEQFF. The CDR3 coding sequence is TGTGCCAGCAGCTTAACGCCGGGACTAGCGGGAGCCCACGTCAACAATGAGCAGTTCTTC. This chain links TRBV7-3 with TRBJ2-1, with 14 bases matching TRBD2. Germline CDR1 and CDR2: SGHTA and FQGTGA. The CDR3 extends over 20 amino acids. J was trimmed by 5 bases and V by 0 bases; bases with no gene match: 12. Complete variable domain (other parts from reference TRBV7-3 and TRBJ2-1): GAGVSQTPSNKVTEKGKYVELRCDPISGHTALYWYRQSLGQGPEFLIYFQGTGAADDSGLPNDRFFAVRPEGSVSTLKIQRTERGDSAVYLCASSLTPGLAGAHVNNEQFFGPGTRLTVL.

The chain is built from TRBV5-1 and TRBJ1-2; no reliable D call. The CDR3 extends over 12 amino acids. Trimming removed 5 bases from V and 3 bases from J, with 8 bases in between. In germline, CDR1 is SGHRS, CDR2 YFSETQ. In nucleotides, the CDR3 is TGCGCCAGCAGGGGCGGGGACTATGGCTACACCTTC. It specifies CASRGGDYGYTF. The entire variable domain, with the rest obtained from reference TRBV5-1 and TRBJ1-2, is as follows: KAGVTQTPRYLIKTRGQQVTLSCSPISGHRSVSWYQQTPGQGLQFLFEYFSETQRNKGNFPGRFSGRQFSNSRSEMNVSTLELGDSALYLCASRGGDYGYTFGSGTRLTVV.

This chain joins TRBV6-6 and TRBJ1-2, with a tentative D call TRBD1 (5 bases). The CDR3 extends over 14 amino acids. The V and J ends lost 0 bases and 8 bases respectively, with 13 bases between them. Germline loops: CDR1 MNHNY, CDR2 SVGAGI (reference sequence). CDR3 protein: CASSYSDYGDGYTF. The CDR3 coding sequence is TGTGCCAGCAGTTACTCGGATTACGGGGACGGCTACACCTTC.

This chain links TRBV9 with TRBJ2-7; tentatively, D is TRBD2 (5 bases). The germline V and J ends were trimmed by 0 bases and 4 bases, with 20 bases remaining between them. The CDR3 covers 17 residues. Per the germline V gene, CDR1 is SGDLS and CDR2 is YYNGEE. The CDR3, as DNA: TGTGCCAGCAGCGTAGCCCCCAGCGGTCAAGATTTATACGAGCAGTACTTC. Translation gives CASSVAPSGQDLYEQYF. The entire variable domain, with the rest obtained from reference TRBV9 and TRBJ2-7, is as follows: DSGVTQTPKHLITATGQRVTLRCSPRSGDLSVYWYQQSLDQGLQFLIQYYNGEERAKGNILERFSAQQFPDLHSELNLSSLELGDSALYFCASSVAPSGQDLYEQYFGPGTRLTVT.

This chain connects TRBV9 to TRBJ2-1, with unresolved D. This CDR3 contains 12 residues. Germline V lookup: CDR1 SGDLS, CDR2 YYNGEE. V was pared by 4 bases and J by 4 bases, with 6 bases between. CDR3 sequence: CASSTQYNEQFF. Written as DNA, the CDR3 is TGTGCCAGCAGCACCCAATACAATGAGCAGTTCTTC.

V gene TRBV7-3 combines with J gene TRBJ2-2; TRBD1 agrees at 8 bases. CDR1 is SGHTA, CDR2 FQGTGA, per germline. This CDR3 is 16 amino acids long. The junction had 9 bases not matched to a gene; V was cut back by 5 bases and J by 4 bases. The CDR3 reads CASSPGGQGTTGELFF. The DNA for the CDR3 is TGTGCCAGCAGCCCCGGAGGACAGGGTACCACCGGGGAGCTGTTTTTT.

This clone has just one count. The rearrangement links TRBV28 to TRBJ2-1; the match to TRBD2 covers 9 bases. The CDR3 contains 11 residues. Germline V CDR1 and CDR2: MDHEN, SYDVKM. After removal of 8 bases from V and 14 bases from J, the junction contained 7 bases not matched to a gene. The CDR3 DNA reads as TGTGCCAGCCGATCGGGCGGGAGGGAGTTCTTC. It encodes CASRSGGREFF.

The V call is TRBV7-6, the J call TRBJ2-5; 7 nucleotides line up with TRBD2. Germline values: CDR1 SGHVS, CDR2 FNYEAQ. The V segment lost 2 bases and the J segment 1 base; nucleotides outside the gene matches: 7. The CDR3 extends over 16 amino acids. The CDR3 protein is CASSLRPSGPQETQYF. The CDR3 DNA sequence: TGTGCCAGCAGCTTACGGCCTAGCGGTCCCCAAGAGACCCAGTACTTC.

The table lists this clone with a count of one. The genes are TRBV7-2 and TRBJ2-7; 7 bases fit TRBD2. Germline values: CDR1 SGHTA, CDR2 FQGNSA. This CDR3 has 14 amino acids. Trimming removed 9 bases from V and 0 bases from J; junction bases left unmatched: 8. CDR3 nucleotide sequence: TGTGCCAGTTCACCGGGACTAAACTCCTACGAGCAGTACTTC. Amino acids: CASSPGLNSYEQYF.

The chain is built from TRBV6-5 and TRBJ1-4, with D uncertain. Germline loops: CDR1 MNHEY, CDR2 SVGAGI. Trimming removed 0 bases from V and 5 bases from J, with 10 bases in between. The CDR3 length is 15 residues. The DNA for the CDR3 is TGTGCCAGCAGTTACTCAGGAGACCTCAATGAAAAACTGTTTTTT. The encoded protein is CASSYSGDLNEKLFF.

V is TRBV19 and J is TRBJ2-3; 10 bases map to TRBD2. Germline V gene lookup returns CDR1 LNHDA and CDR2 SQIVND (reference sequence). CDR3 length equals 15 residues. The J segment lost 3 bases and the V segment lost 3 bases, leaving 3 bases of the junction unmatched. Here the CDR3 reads CASSIQAGGTDTQYF. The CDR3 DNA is TGTGCCAGTAGTATCCAAGCGGGGGGGACAGATACGCAGTATTTT.

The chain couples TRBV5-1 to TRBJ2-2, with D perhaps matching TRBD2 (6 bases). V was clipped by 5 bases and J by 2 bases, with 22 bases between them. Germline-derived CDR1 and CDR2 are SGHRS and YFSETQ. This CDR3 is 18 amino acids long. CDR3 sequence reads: CASREGGPSGLNTGELFF. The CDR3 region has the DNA TGCGCCAGCAGGGAGGGCGGGCCGTCAGGCCTAAACACCGGGGAGCTGTTTTTT.

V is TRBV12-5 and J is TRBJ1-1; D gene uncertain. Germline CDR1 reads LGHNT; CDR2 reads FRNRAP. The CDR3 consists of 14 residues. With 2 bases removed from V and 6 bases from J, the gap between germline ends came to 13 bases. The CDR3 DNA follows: TGTGCTAGTGGTTTGACCACTCTCGACTCTGAAGCTTTCTTT. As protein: CASGLTTLDSEAFF.

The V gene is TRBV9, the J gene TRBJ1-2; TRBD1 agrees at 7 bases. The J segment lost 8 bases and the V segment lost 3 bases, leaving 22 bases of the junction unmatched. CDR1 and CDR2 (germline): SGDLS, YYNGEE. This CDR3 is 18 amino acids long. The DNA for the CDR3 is TGTGCCAGCAGCGCTGGTCAGACAGGGTATGCATCGGTAGGCGGCTACACCTTC. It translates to CASSAGQTGYASVGGYTF.

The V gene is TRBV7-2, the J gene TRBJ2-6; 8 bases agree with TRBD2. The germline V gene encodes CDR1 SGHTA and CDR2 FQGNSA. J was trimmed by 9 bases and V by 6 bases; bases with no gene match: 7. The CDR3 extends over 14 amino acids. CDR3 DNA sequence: TGTGCCAGCAGACCGTCCGGGACTAGCAACGTCCTGACTTTC. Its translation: CASRPSGTSNVLTF.

CDR3 amino acids: CASSEEDPYEQYF. The CDR3 DNA follows: TGTGCCAGCAGCGAAGAGGACCCCTACGAGCAGTACTTC. The rearrangement links TRBV9 to TRBJ2-7; no reliable D call. The CDR3 length is 13 residues. V was pared by 3 bases and J by 2 bases, with 9 bases between. The germline gives CDR1 SGDLS, CDR2 YYNGEE.